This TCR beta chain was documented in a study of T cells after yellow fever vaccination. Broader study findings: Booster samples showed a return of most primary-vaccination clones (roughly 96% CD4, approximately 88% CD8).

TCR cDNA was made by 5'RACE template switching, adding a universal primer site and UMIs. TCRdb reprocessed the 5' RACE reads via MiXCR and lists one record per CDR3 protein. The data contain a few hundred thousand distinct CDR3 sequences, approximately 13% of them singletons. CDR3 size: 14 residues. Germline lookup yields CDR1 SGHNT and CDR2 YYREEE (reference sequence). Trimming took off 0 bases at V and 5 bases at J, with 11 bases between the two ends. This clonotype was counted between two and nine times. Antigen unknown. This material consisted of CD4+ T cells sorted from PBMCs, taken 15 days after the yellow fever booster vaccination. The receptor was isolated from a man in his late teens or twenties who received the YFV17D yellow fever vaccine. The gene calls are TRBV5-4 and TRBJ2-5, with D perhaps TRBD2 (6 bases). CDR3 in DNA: TGTGCCAGCAGCTTGGCCGGGAGCGAGGAGACCCAGTACTTC. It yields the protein CASSLAGSEETQYF. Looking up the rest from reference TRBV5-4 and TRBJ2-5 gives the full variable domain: ETGVTQSPTHLIKTRGQQVTLRCSSQSGHNTVSWYQQALGQGPQFIFQYYREEENGRGNFPPRFSGLQFPNYSSELNVNALELDDSALYLCASSLAGSEETQYFGPGTRLLVL.